The T cell receptor (beta chain) under discussion was sequenced for a study of CD8 T cells in Susac syndrome (dated by TCRdb to about 2019). Turning to the overall study: Among the Susac syndrome patients who were sequenced, clinically active disease was present in more than 5 and clinical remission was observed in 8 or 9. Clonality of the CD8+ T cell repertoire was compared between roughly twelve healthy donors, approximately 14 Susac syndrome patients and fewer than 16 multiple sclerosis patients. The study used repertoire sequencing to test whether antigen drove CD8+ T cell activation and differentiation in Susac syndrome. Susac syndrome patients were therapy-naive, on corticosteroids (some also receiving IVIg), or on IVIg alone at blood withdrawal. Overall study results and their limits: The TCR sequencing and HLA analysis was acknowledged to have included a relatively small number of individuals. CD8+ repertoires in Susac syndrome showed clonal expansion, which was highest in CD8+ TEMRA cells and was greater in clinically active patients than in remitting patients. Looking at Susac-specific public clones, the researchers identified some 16 in the total CD8+ repertoire and roughly 5 in the CD8+ TEMRA repertoire.

Notes on this clonotype: The clone's antigen remains unknown. Per-base quality was not reported, and no clone a single base away is much larger than it.

Peripheral blood CD8+ and CD4+ T cells from healthy donors, Susac syndrome patients and multiple sclerosis patients were profiled using high-throughput TCR beta sequencing. Susac syndrome patients met recently defined diagnostic criteria for definite or probable disease. Bulk CD8+ and CD4+ T cells were purified magnetically by negative isolation, whereas CD8+ TEMRA cells were enriched by FACS. Blood was collected in EDTA tubes and processed within 24 hours, with PBMCs isolated through density gradient centrifugation. PBMCs intended for TCR sequencing were frozen in liquid nitrogen and were later thawed in a 37 degrees C water bath. Purity of sorted or isolated CD4+, CD8+ and CD8+ TEMRA cells was at least 90%. RNA was extracted using the RNeasy kit, and roughly 0.5 to 1 microgram was reverse transcribed with random hexamers. The immunoSEQ multiplex PCR assay, covering 54 Vbeta and 13 Jbeta segments, was used to amplify TCR beta CDR3 regions. To correct PCR amplification bias, a synthetic template baseline was used for both primer optimization and computational correction. As for how the authors treated the data: Only productive sequences were kept, with reads annotated to V, D and J genes according to IMGT and analyzed in immunoSEQ Analyzer. To calculate clonality, Shannon entropy was normalized by log2 of the number of productive unique sequences and then subtracted from one. For each patient and control, public and private clones were evaluated among the 100 most prevalent clones. Susac-specific clones were defined as absent from healthy and MS cohorts, about 1,100 published viral clones and other ImmuneACCESS disease sequences. The public reads were run again by TCRdb, first through fastp at Q25 and then through MiXCR, and only productive beta chains were kept. Rows with a matching CDR3 protein are joined into one entry that keeps the most common DNA and genes. The V and J calls follow TCRdb's processing rather than the paper's. In all, the sample holds tens of thousands of distinct CDR3 sequences, and approximately 96% of those were seen once. The ten largest clones represent 0.5% to 0.8% of the sample.

The germline V gene encodes CDR1 LGHNA and CDR2 YNFKEQ. The CDR3 has 17 amino acids, counting the end cysteine and phenylalanine. Only CDR3 DNA remains: 51 bases, in frame from the first base. The V end loses 1 base and the J end loses 4 bases, and a stretch of 17 bases separates them. The sequence came from a human donor with Susac syndrome. Sequenced sample: CD8+ T cells from PBMCs. The sequence links TRBV4-2 to TRBJ1-3; too little of a D gene remains to name it. This receptor carries the CDR3 CASSQGIAESSGNTIYF. The bases are TGTGCCAGCAGCCAAGGAATCGCAGAGTCGTCCGGAAACACCATATATTTT.